Given below is one TCR beta chain in context. Its antigen is still unknown. Diagnostic criteria defined recently for definite or probable disease were met by the Susac syndrome patients. These data come from a study of CD8 T cells in Susac syndrome. Study background: Patients with Susac syndrome had blood drawn and were at that point therapy-naive, on corticosteroids, or on intravenous immunoglobulin alone.

V was pared by 2 bases and J by 5 bases, with 9 bases of the junction left unmatched. CDR3 length: 16 amino acids. Germline CDR1 is DFQATT and CDR2 is SNEGSKA (reference sequence). Notes on the study in general: CD8+ clonal expansion in Susac was maximal in TEMRA cells and in active patients.

The RNA input was 0.5 to 1 ug, and it was reverse transcribed with random hexamers. TCRdb processed the immunoSEQ multiplex PCR reads anew with MiXCR; each CDR3 protein has one entry. This sample has about 130,000 distinct CDR3 sequences, with 85% to 95% found just once. The source material was CD8+ T cells from PBMCs. The rearrangement joins TRBV20-1 to TRBJ2-1; TRBD1 matches at 10 bases. This clonotype was obtained from a human donor with Susac syndrome. CDR3 DNA: TGCAGTGCTAGAAATTACCGGGACAGGGGAAACAATGAGCAGTTCTTC. It codes for CSARNYRDRGNNEQFF.